The 23 T cell receptor beta chains reported below all come from one sample, sequenced in a study of blood T cells in healthy people across ages. Next came a second PCR, run for about 7 to 12 cycles, which used a sample-barcoded 5' primer along with a J-beta primer mix. TCRdb itself ran the 5' RACE reads through MiXCR, one entry per CDR3 protein. The table lists over a million distinct CDR3 sequences, 35% to 45% of them singletons, with 7% to 9% in the top ten. Sequencing input: blood. The receptors originated from a woman between 18 and 29 years old in good health.

In its sample, this clonotype was seen a few times. The chain employs TRBV28 and TRBJ2-3; D assignment may be TRBD1 or TRBD2 (6 bases each). The CDR3 totals 16 residues. Germline CDR1 MDHEN, CDR2 SYDVKM. The V and J ends lost 7 bases and 5 bases respectively, with 22 bases between them. CDR3 amino acids: CASTPQDGGGEDTQYF. DNA for the CDR3: TGTGCCAGCACCCCCCAGGACGGGGGCGGAGAAGATACGCAGTATTTT.

Only a few counts were recorded for this clonotype. The V gene is TRBV7-9, the J gene TRBJ1-1; D is ambiguous. Germline CDR1 reads SEHNR; CDR2 reads FQNEAQ (reference sequence). The CDR3 spans 15 residues. Trimming pared 2 bases from V and 2 bases from J, leaving 12 bases between. The CDR3 region is CASSLYAAPNTEAFF. The CDR3 nucleotides are TGTGCCAGCAGCTTATATGCAGCGCCTAACACTGAAGCTTTCTTT.

The rearrangement links TRBV25-1 to TRBJ1-1, with no clear D. The CDR3 totals 14 residues. With 3 bases removed from V and 6 bases from J, the gap between germline ends came to 14 bases. Germline CDR1 MGHDK, CDR2 SYGVNS. The CDR3 DNA reads as TGTGCCAGCAGTGAGGTCCCGAACGACGCTGAAGCTTTCTTT. Translating gives CASSEVPNDAEAFF.

The chain combines TRBV6-1 with TRBJ1-2; D is possibly TRBD1 (6 bases). V shed 2 bases and J shed 2 bases, with 18 bases lying between them. Germline CDR1 and CDR2: MNHNS and SASEGT. The CDR3 contains 17 residues. CDR3: CASSERTGREINYGYTF. The CDR3 region has the DNA TGTGCCAGCAGTGAACGTACAGGGCGGGAGATCAACTATGGCTACACCTTC.

This clonotype was seen repeatedly, ten times or more. The J gene is TRBJ2-3, the V gene TRBV10-3, with 7 bases aligning to TRBD1. V shed 3 bases, J shed 14 bases, and the junction held 5 bases outside the gene matches. The V gene's germline CDR1 is ENHRY and CDR2 SYGVKD. This CDR3 is 11 amino acids long. The chain's CDR3 is CAISDTGEWYF. CDR3 nucleotide sequence: TGTGCCATCAGTGACACAGGGGAGTGGTATTTT.

This clonotype occurred a few times. This rearrangement joins TRBV27 to TRBJ1-2; unclear D gene. The CDR3 has 12 residues. The V gene lost 6 bases and the J gene lost 3 bases, with 8 bases spanning the gap. Germline loops: CDR1 MNHEY, CDR2 SMNVEV (reference sequence). CDR3 bases: TGTGCCAGCAGACGGGTGGACTATGGCTACACCTTC. This sequence encodes CASRRVDYGYTF.

This clonotype was detected a few times. This sequence joins TRBV28 and TRBJ2-7; the D gene is possibly TRBD2 (5 bases). The CDR3 covers 16 residues. V was pared by 3 bases and J by 3 bases, with 18 bases between. Germline loops: CDR1 MDHEN, CDR2 SYDVKM. In nucleotides, the CDR3 is TGTGCCAGCAGTTTGACCGGGCCCGGGGTAGACTACGAGCAGTACTTC. Protein: CASSLTGPGVDYEQYF.

This chain uses TRBV11-2 with TRBJ1-2, with D perhaps TRBD1 (6 bases). Germline CDR1 reads SGHAT; CDR2 reads FQNNGV. With 0 bases removed from V and 13 bases from J, the gap between germline ends came to 15 bases. The CDR3 is made up of 13 amino acids. CDR3 sequence: CASSLDRRGWCTF. As DNA, the CDR3 is TGTGCCAGCAGCTTAGATCGTAGGGGGTGGTGCACCTTC.

This clonotype has at least ten counts. This chain joins TRBV29-1 and TRBJ2-7; unclear D gene. Germline-derived CDR1 and CDR2 are SQVTM and ANQGSEA. This CDR3 is built from 12 residues. The V end was cut by 1 base, the J end by 4 bases, with 8 bases between. The CDR3 here is CSVEGTSYEQYF. CDR3 in DNA: TGCAGCGTTGAAGGGACCTCATACGAGCAGTACTTC.

This chain connects TRBV12-3 or TRBV12-4 to TRBJ1-5; tentatively, D is TRBD1 (5 bases). V shed 5 bases and J shed 3 bases, with 17 bases lying between them. The CDR3 extends over 16 amino acids. The chain's CDR3 is CASSNSGTGNNQPQHF. The CDR3 DNA is TGTGCCAGCAGTAACTCCGGGACGGGGAACAATCAGCCCCAGCATTTT.

On this clonotype: This may arise from a read error, as a much more abundant clone is one base away. The J gene is TRBJ2-7, the V gene TRBV7-3; TRBD2 agrees at 9 bases. Germline CDR1 reads SGHTA; CDR2 reads FQGTGA. This CDR3 is built from 15 residues. V shed 3 bases, J shed 7 bases, and the junction held 10 bases outside the gene matches. This CDR3 reads CASSFWRGGDNEQYF. The DNA for the CDR3 is TGTGCCAGCAGCTTCTGGCGGGGGGGAGACAATGAGCAGTACTTC.

This clonotype was counted only a few times. The V call is TRBV20-1, the J call TRBJ2-7, with a tentative D call TRBD2 (6 bases). Germline V lookup: CDR1 DFQATT, CDR2 SNEGSKA (reference sequence). CDR3 size: 15 residues. V lost 3 bases and J 7 bases, leaving 22 bases between the germline ends. Here the CDR3 reads CSASGVGAGAWEQYF. The CDR3 coding sequence is TGCAGTGCTAGTGGGGTAGGAGCGGGTGCGTGGGAGCAGTACTTC.

The chain has TRBV3-1 and TRBJ2-5; D uncertain. Trimming left V 1 base short and J 7 bases short, with 7 bases between. In germline, CDR1 is LGHDT, CDR2 YNNKEL (reference sequence). This CDR3 spans 12 amino acids. The CDR3 protein is CASSQVVWTQYF. CDR3 sequence (DNA): TGTGCCAGCAGCCAAGTGGTCTGGACCCAGTACTTC.

This clonotype was recorded a few times. The J gene is TRBJ1-6, the V gene TRBV2, with TRBD1 as a possible D gene (5 bases). The CDR3 covers 13 residues. Germline V lookup: CDR1 SNHLY, CDR2 FYNNEI. V was shortened by 10 bases and J by 7 bases, with 14 bases between the two germline ends. The CDR3 reads CANRRSINSPLHF. The CDR3 nucleotides are TGTGCCAACAGGAGGTCCATCAATTCACCCCTCCACTTT.

The J gene is TRBJ2-7, the V gene TRBV7-6, with D perhaps TRBD2 (5 bases). CDR1 and CDR2 (germline): SGHVS, FNYEAQ. The V end was cut by 5 bases, the J end by 6 bases, with 11 bases between. The CDR3 sequence is 12 residues long. The CDR3 loop is CASSPSRGEQYF. In DNA form, the CDR3 reads TGTGCCAGCAGCCCATCTCGGGGCGAGCAGTACTTC.

V is TRBV25-1 and J is TRBJ1-1, with D possibly being TRBD1 (6 bases). Germline values: CDR1 MGHDK, CDR2 SYGVNS. CDR3 length: 15 amino acids. V lost 1 base and J 3 bases, leaving 12 bases between the germline ends. CDR3 sequence: CASSESLGADTEAFF. The CDR3 DNA follows: TGTGCCAGCAGTGAATCCCTGGGGGCGGACACTGAAGCTTTCTTT.

This chain uses TRBV5-1 with TRBJ2-2; D is ambiguous. The length of the CDR3 is 15 residues. The V and J ends lost 0 bases and 5 bases respectively, with 11 bases between them. Germline CDR1 is SGHRS and CDR2 is YFSETQ. The DNA of the CDR3 is TGCGCCAGCAGCTTGGGGGTTGGTCGTACCGGGGAGCTGTTTTTT. Translating gives CASSLGVGRTGELFF.

CDR3 DNA sequence: TGCAGTGCAACCCCCGGGACTAGCGGGTACGAGCAGTACTTC. This encodes CSATPGTSGYEQYF. The chain has TRBV20-1 and TRBJ2-7; 12 bases map to TRBD2. CDR1 is DFQATT, CDR2 SNEGSKA, per germline (reference sequence). The CDR3 has 14 residues. Trimming at V came to 6 bases and at J to 4 bases, leaving 7 bases not matched to a gene.

This clonotype was picked up a small number of times. J is TRBJ1-4 and V is TRBV6-1; D is perhaps TRBD1 (5 bases). The V end lost 7 bases, the J end lost 4 bases, and 16 bases lay between the germline ends. Per germline, CDR1 MNHNS and CDR2 SASEGT. The CDR3 sequence is 15 residues long. CDR3 bases: TGTGCCAGCAATCCAGGGAACATCTTTAATGAAAAACTGTTTTTT. Protein product: CASNPGNIFNEKLFF.

The chain employs TRBV7-3 and TRBJ1-6; D is unclear. Germline CDR1 is SGHTA and CDR2 is FQGTGA. This CDR3 is built from 16 residues. Between the trimmed V and J ends, which lost 6 bases and 0 bases, there was a span of 12 bases. The DNA for the CDR3 is TGTGCCAGCAGTTCTACAGAGAGCTCCTATAATTCACCCCTCCACTTT. Protein sequence: CASSSTESSYNSPLHF.

V usage is TRBV25-1 and J usage is TRBJ2-7; 9 nucleotides line up with TRBD1. With V trimmed by 3 bases and J by 3 bases, 9 bases remained unmatched. The CDR3 runs to 16 residues. Germline V gene sequence: CDR1 MGHDK, CDR2 SYGVNS. For the CDR3, the DNA is TGTGCCAGCAGTGACCCAGGGGACAGGGTGAGCTACGAGCAGTACTTC. This sequence encodes CASSDPGDRVSYEQYF.

In its sample, this clonotype was seen many times. The chain joins TRBV13 to TRBJ1-1; D not certain. CDR3 size: 12 residues. V shed 5 bases and J shed 10 bases, with 14 bases lying between them. The germline V gene encodes CDR1 PRHDT and CDR2 FYEKMQ (reference sequence). The DNA for the CDR3 is TGTGCCAGCAGCCAGGACTTCCGCGGAGCTTTCTTT. It yields the protein CASSQDFRGAFF. Full variable domain (remainder filled in from reference TRBV13 and TRBJ1-1): AAGVIQSPRHLIKEKRETATLKCYPIPRHDTVYWYQQGPGQDPQFLISFYEKMQSDKGSIPDRFSAQQFSDYHSELNMSSLELGDSALYFCASSQDFRGAFFGQGTRLTVV.

The rearrangement uses TRBV5-5 and TRBJ1-5, with 7 bases that match TRBD1. V lost 4 bases to trimming and J lost 3 bases; unmatched junction nucleotides: 10. CDR3 length equals 16 residues. The germline CDR1 and CDR2 sequences are SGHKS and YYEKEE (reference sequence). This CDR3 reads CASSVDAGQNNQPQHF. The CDR3 nucleotides are TGTGCCAGCAGCGTGGACGCGGGACAGAACAATCAGCCCCAGCATTTT.